Here is one T cell receptor beta chain with its context. Its antigen is unknown. This entry belongs to a study of T cell responses to AZD1222 COVID-19 vaccine. Some clones are missing from TCRdb's copy, which holds only in-frame ones; the method was immunoSEQ multiplex PCR. The sample has some 110,000 clones; more than 70% are singletons. There are 15 residues in the CDR3. Germline V gives CDR1 LNHDA, CDR2 SQIVND (reference sequence). The junction had 2 bases not matched to a gene; V was cut back by 8 bases and J by 0 bases. Notes on the study in general: Compared with day 0, the breadth and depth of the Spike-specific TCR repertoire rose significantly after two doses of AZD1222.

The origin of this receptor is an adult in good health. Specimen: peripheral blood, collected on day 0 of AZD1222 vaccination. The chain is built from TRBV19 and TRBJ2-6; 9 bases are a match to TRBD1. CDR3 coding DNA: TGTGCCAGTGGGGGACAGGGCTCTGGGGCCAACGTCCTGACTTTC. It translates to CASGGQGSGANVLTF.